A selection of T cell receptor beta chains follows, all from one sample in a study of TIL therapy for anti-PD-1-resistant metastatic lung cancer. Here immunoSEQ multiplex PCR was the method, and the copy in TCRdb shows in-frame clones only, minus some. The data contain roughly 57,000 clones, roughly four fifths of them singletons. The sample was blood, taken at baseline. These receptors were taken from a person aged 25-85 years with non-small cell lung cancer. Both conserved end residues are part of each CDR3. The D gene is left open where the match is weak. Not all rows give a size; the values are once, few, many and, for expanded clones, a class.

J | length | V | size | D | CDR3 | DNA
TRBJ2-1 | 16 | TRBV28 | few | . | CASSLIRAGGVGEQFF | TGTGCCAGCAGTTTAATCAGGGCCGGCGGAGTTGGTGAGCAGTTCTTC
TRBJ2-3 | 15 | TRBV4-3 | . | . | CASSQSPSGTDTQYF | TGCGCCAGCAGCCAATCTCCCTCCGGCACAGATACGCAGTATTTT
TRBJ2-2 | 16 | TRBV19 | . | TRBD2 | CASTMGAAGGTGELFF | TGTGCCAGTACCATGGGGGCAGCGGGGGGTACCGGGGAGCTGTTTTTT
TRBJ2-3 | 14 | TRBV19 | . | . | CASKRPGGTDTQYF | TGTGCCAGTAAGAGGCCAGGCGGCACAGATACGCAGTATTTT
TRBJ2-7 | 16 | TRBV19 | few | TRBD1 | CASSRFGQGGAYEQYF | TGTGCCAGTAGTCGCTTTGGACAGGGTGGGGCCTACGAGCAGTACTTC
TRBJ1-5 | 13 | TRBV7-2 | . | . | CASSSLHGQPQHF | TGTGCCAGCAGCTCTCTACACGGGCAGCCCCAGCATTTT
TRBJ2-5 | 11 | TRBV2 | . | TRBD2 | CAITSGGSRHF | TGTGCCATCACTAGCGGGGGTTCTCGGCACTTC
TRBJ2-5 | 14 | TRBV24-1 | . | . | CATSDARGEETQYF | TGTGCCACCAGTGATGCCCGGGGAGAAGAGACCCAGTACTTC
TRBJ1-1 | 14 | TRBV19 | . | . | CASSLGGRTSEAFF | TGTGCCAGCTCCCTCGGAGGCAGAACAAGTGAAGCTTTCTTT
TRBJ2-1 | 13 | TRBV9 | . | . | CASSVEPRHEQFF | TGTGCCAGCAGCGTAGAGCCCCGGCATGAGCAGTTCTTC
TRBJ1-5 | 16 | TRBV19 | few | . | CASSIGRLGGNQPQHF | TGTGCCAGTAGTATAGGGAGGCTAGGAGGCAATCAGCCCCAGCATTTT
TRBJ1-3 | 18 | TRBV11-3 | . | . | CASSWKGTGIHSGNTIYF | TGTGCCAGCAGCTGGAAGGGAACGGGTATACACTCTGGAAACACCATATATTTT
TRBJ2-5 | 16 | TRBV24-1 | . | TRBD1 | CATSDTTGAAGETQYF | TGTGCCACCAGTGATACGACAGGGGCGGCCGGGGAGACCCAGTACTTC
TRBJ2-7 | 12 | TRBV30 | . | . | CAWVESSYEQYF | TGTGCCTGGGTCGAATCATCCTACGAGCAGTACTTC
TRBJ2-1 | 15 | TRBV5-4 | few | TRBD2 | CASSVLAGLNNEQFF | TGTGCCAGCAGCGTCCTAGCGGGACTGAACAATGAGCAGTTCTTC
TRBJ2-3 | 15 | TRBV9 | . | TRBD2 | CASSGSGTSSDTQYF | TGTGCCAGCAGCGGGTCCGGGACTAGCTCAGATACGCAGTATTTT
TRBJ2-7 | 14 | TRBV2 | . | . | CASSEVWQGGEQYF | TGTGCCAGCAGTGAAGTCTGGCAGGGAGGAGAGCAGTACTTC
TRBJ2-5 | 13 | TRBV2 | . | . | CASIEGVGETQYF | TGTGCCAGCATCGAGGGAGTGGGGGAGACCCAGTACTTC
TRBJ2-1 | 15 | TRBV18 | few | TRBD2 | CASSPRTSGGNEQFF | TGTGCCAGCTCACCGAGGACTAGCGGGGGGAATGAGCAGTTCTTC
TRBJ1-4 | 15 | TRBV7-8 | . | . | CASSLEGTTNEKLFF | TGTGCCAGCAGCTTAGAAGGGACGACTAATGAAAAACTGTTTTTT
TRBJ2-5 | 13 | TRBV29-1 | . | TRBD1 | CSATDRVFETQYF | TGCAGCGCCACGGACAGGGTTTTCGAGACCCAGTACTTC
TRBJ2-2 | 13 | TRBV15 | . | . | CATSRVSGAELFF | TGTGCCACCAGCAGAGTTTCCGGGGCGGAGCTGTTTTTT
TRBJ2-7 | 16 | TRBV5-6 | . | . | CASSSYRDLWVVEQYF | TGTGCCAGCAGCTCCTACCGGGACCTTTGGGTGGTTGAGCAGTACTTC